This paragraph covers one T cell receptor beta chain sequence. Antigen unknown. This record comes from a study of CD8+ T cells in alopecia areata. Study details: A regimen of oral tofacitinib, 5 to 10 mg twice daily, was given to treated patients. Tofacitinib exposure lasted 6 to 18 months, followed by 6 months off drug.

In germline, CDR1 is MGHRA, CDR2 YSYEKL. The CDR3 is made up of 15 amino acids. V shed 0 bases, J shed 6 bases, and the junction held 7 bases outside the gene matches. General study findings and limits: Normal skin's resident alphabeta T cells are also sequenced in scalp samples.

Reverse transcribed after extraction, RNA yielded cDNA as the sequencing template. Measured with immunoSEQ multiplex PCR; TCRdb has only the in-frame clones, and not every one. The sample carries 90,000 to 100,000 clones, 35% to 45% recorded once. A FACSAria was used to sort CD4+ and CD8+ T cells. These cells came from PBMCs. The gene calls are TRBV4-1 and TRBJ1-2; 7 bases line up with TRBD1. The material sequenced was CD4+ T cells sorted from blood. This clonotype originated in a human donor with alopecia areata. CDR3 sequence reads: CASSQELQGTHGYTF. The CDR3, as DNA: TGCGCCAGCAGCCAAGAGCTACAGGGGACCCATGGCTACACCTTC.